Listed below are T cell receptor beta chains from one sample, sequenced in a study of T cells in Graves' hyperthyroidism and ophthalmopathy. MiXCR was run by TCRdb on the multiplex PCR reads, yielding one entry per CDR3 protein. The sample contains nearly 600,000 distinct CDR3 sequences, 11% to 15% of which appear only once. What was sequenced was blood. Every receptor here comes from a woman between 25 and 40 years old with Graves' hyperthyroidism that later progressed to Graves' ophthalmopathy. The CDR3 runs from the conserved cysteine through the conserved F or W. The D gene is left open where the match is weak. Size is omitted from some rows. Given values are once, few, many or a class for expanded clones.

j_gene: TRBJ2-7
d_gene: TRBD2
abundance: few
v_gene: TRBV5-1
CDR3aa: CASSSAGTSVFYEQYF
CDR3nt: TGCGCCAGCAGTTCCGCCGGGACTAGCGTATTCTACGAGCAGTACTTC

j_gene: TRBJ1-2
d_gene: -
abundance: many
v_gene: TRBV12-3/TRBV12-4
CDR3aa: CASSPLGRQIYGYTF
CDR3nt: TGTGCCAGCAGTCCCCTCGGCCGGCAGATATATGGCTACACCTTC

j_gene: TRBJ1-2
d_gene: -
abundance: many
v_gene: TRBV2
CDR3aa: CASRSTGYGYTF
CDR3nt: TGTGCCAGCCGTAGTACAGGGTATGGCTACACCTTC

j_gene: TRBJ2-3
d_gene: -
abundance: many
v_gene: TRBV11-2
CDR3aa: CASRHGQITSTDTQYF
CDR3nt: TGTGCCAGCAGACACGGACAGATTACTAGCACAGATACGCAGTATTTT

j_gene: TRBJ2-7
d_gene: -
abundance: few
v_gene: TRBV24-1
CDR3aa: CATSDTDYEQYF
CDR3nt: TGTGCCACCAGTGATACGGACTACGAGCAGTACTTC

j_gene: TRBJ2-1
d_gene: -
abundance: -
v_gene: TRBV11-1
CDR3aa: CASSSEPNNEQFF
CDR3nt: TGTGCCAGCAGCTCTGAACCAAACAATGAGCAGTTCTTC

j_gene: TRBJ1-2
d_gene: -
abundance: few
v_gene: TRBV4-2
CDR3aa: CASSQEGAHYGYTF
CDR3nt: TGTGCCAGCAGCCAAGAGGGGGCTCACTATGGCTACACCTTC

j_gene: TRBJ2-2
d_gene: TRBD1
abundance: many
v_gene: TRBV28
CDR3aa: CASITSDRRNTGELFF
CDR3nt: TGTGCCAGCATCACTTCGGACAGGCGAAACACCGGGGAGCTGTTTTTT

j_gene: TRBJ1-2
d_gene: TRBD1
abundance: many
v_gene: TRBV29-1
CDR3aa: CSPGGTGSDGYTF
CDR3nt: TGCAGCCCGGGCGGGACAGGGTCTGACGGCTACACCTTC

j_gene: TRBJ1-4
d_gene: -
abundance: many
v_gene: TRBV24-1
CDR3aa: CATSDSKTGFNEKLFF
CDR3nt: TGTGCCACCAGTGATTCGAAAACTGGGTTTAATGAAAAACTGTTTTTT

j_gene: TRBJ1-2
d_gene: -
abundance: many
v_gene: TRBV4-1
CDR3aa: CASSQGDNGGGYTF
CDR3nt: TGCGCCAGCAGCCAAGGGGACAACGGGGGTGGCTACACCTTC

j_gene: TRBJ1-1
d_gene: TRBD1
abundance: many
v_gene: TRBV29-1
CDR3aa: CSVQGLTEAFF
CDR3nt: TGCAGTGTACAGGGGCTGACTGAAGCTTTCTTT

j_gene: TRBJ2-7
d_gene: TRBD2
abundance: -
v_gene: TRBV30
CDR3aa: CAHRLAGHGGSYEQYF
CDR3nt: TGTGCCCACCGACTAGCGGGACACGGGGGTTCCTACGAGCAGTACTTC

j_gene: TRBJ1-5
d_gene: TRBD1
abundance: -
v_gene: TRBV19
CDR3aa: CASLDRGNSNQPQHF
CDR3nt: TGTGCCAGCCTCGACAGGGGCAATAGCAATCAGCCCCAGCATTTT

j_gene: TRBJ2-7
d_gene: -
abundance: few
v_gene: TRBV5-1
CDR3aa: CASGEPGATYEQYF
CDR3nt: TGCGCCAGCGGGGAACCGGGGGCGACCTACGAGCAGTACTTC

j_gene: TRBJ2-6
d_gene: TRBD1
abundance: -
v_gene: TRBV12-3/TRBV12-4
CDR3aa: CASIDSGTAGANVLTF
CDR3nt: TGTGCCAGCATCGATTCCGGGACAGCTGGGGCCAACGTCCTGACTTTC

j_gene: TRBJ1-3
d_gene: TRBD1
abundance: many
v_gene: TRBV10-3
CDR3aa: CAISRQGVTGNTIYF
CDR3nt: TGTGCCATCAGTCGACAGGGGGTGACTGGAAACACCATATATTTT

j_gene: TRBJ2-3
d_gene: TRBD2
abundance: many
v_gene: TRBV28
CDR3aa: CASSFSDFGLAGGRADTQYF
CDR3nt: TGTGCCAGCAGTTTTTCGGATTTCGGACTAGCGGGAGGGAGGGCAGATACGCAGTATTTT

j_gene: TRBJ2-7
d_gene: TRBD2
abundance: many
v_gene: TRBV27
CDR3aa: CASSTHTSGGTYEQYF
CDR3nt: TGTGCCAGCAGTACCCACACTAGCGGGGGGACCTACGAGCAGTACTTC

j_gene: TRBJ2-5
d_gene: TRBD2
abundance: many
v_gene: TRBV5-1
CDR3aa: CASSLATSGRVEETQYF
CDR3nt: TGCGCCAGCAGCTTGGCGACTAGCGGGAGGGTAGAGGAGACCCAGTACTTC

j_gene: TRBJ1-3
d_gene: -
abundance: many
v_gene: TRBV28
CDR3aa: CASSLGRPSSGNTIYF
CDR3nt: TGTGCCAGCAGTTTGGGCAGACCTTCCTCTGGAAACACCATATATTTT

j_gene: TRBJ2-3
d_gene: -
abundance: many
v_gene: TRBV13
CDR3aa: CASSDRGDRGSTDTQYF
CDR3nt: TGTGCCAGCAGCGATAGGGGGGACCGCGGGAGTACAGATACGCAGTATTTT

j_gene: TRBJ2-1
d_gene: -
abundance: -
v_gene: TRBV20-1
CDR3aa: CSARDSAGAYNEQFF
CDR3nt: TGCAGTGCTAGAGATTCGGCGGGCGCCTACAATGAGCAGTTCTTC

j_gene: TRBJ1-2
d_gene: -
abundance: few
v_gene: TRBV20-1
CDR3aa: CSARDRGVVGYTF
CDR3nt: TGCAGTGCTAGAGACAGGGGAGTCGTGGGCTACACCTTC

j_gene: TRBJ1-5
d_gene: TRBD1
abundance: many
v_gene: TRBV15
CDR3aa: CATTRTGGQDRNQPQHF
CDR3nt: TGTGCCACCACTCGGACAGGGGGTCAGGATCGGAATCAGCCCCAGCATTTT

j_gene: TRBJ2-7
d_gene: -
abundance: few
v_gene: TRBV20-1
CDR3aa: CSAHATSTYEQYF
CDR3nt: TGCAGTGCACACGCGACCTCAACCTACGAGCAGTACTTC

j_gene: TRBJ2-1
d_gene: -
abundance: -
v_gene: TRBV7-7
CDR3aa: CASSLYTAASYNEQFF
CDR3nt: TGTGCTAGCAGCTTATATACCGCGGCCTCCTACAATGAGCAGTTCTTC

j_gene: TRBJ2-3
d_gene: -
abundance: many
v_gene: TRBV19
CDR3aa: CASSIIGFQPGDTQYF
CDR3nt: TGTGCCAGTAGTATAATCGGTTTCCAACCCGGAGATACGCAGTATTTT

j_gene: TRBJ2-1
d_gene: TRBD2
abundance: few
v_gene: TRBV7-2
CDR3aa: CASSLARSSGVKQFF
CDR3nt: TGTGCCAGCAGCTTAGCACGATCTAGCGGGGTCAAGCAGTTCTTC

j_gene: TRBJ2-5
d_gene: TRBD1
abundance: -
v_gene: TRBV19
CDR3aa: CASSKGAVETQYF
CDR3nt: TGTGCCAGTTCAAAGGGGGCCGTCGAGACCCAGTACTTC